These 25 T cell receptor beta chains originate from one sample sequenced in a study of T cell responses to AZD1222 COVID-19 vaccine. Sequencing was performed with immunoSEQ multiplex PCR; in TCRdb, only in-frame clones are kept and a portion is missing. The sample holds about 120,000 clones, about 91% seen once. The material sequenced was peripheral blood, taken 28 days after the second AZD1222 dose. These TCRs come from an adult who received the AZD1222 COVID-19 vaccine.

The V gene is TRBV18, the J gene TRBJ2-7; no firm D call. The germline gives CDR1 KGHSH, CDR2 LQKENI. CDR3 length: 14 residues. Between the trimmed V and J ends, which lost 2 bases and 0 bases, there was a span of 8 bases. The CDR3 is CASSPAVDSYEQYF. CDR3 in DNA: TGTGCCAGCTCACCAGCGGTAGACTCCTACGAGCAGTACTTC.

This clone has more than one count but fewer than ten. V gene TRBV6-5 combines with J gene TRBJ2-3; no definite D call. CDR1 MNHEY and CDR2 SVGAGI come from the germline V gene. The V gene lost 6 bases and the J gene lost 1 base, with 14 bases spanning the gap. The CDR3 has 15 amino acids. The CDR3, as DNA: TGTGCCAGCAGCAAGTACTATCCCGGCACAGATACGCAGTATTTT. Protein product: CASSKYYPGTDTQYF.

The V and J genes are TRBV18 and TRBJ2-3, with D perhaps matching TRBD2 (6 bases). V dropped 3 bases and J dropped 0 bases, with 10 bases sitting between them. Germline CDR1 is KGHSH and CDR2 is LQKENI. CDR3 length equals 15 residues. The CDR3 nucleotides read TGTGCCAGCTCACCTCCGGGACTTAGCACAGATACGCAGTATTTT. Translated: CASSPPGLSTDTQYF.

The genes are TRBV19 and TRBJ1-5; 8 bases agree with TRBD1. The CDR3 extends over 15 amino acids. CDR1 and CDR2 from the germline V gene are LNHDA and SQIVND (reference sequence). Losses at the gene ends were 8 bases for V and 0 bases for J; bases not matched to a gene: 6. The CDR3 region has the DNA TGTGCCAGTGCTCGGACAGGGCCTAGCAATCAGCCCCAGCATTTT. Translating it yields CASARTGPSNQPQHF.

This clone was detected only a few times. V usage is TRBV5-8 and J usage is TRBJ1-2, with D possibly being TRBD1 (5 bases). Germline V lookup: CDR1 SGHTS, CDR2 YDEGEE. The V and J ends lost 6 bases and 4 bases respectively, with 25 bases between them. The CDR3 runs 17 residues. The CDR3 DNA follows: TGTGCCAGCAAAGCTCCCCAGGGAATTTTTAGTAGCTATGGCTACACCTTC. It yields the protein CASKAPQGIFSSYGYTF.

The CDR3 is CASSAPGQIYEQYF. DNA for the CDR3: TGTGCCAGCAGTGCCCCGGGGCAGATCTACGAGCAGTACTTC. The V call is TRBV28, the J call TRBJ2-7; D possibly matches TRBD1 or TRBD2 (5 bases each). Germline-derived CDR1 and CDR2 are MDHEN and SYDVKM. Trimming stripped 5 bases from V and 3 bases from J, with 14 bases between. There are 14 residues in the CDR3.

V usage is TRBV28 and J usage is TRBJ1-3; no clear D gene. The V end was cut by 6 bases, the J end by 0 bases, with 12 bases between. The CDR3 has 15 amino acids. Germline CDR1 reads MDHEN; CDR2 reads SYDVKM. For the CDR3, the DNA is TGTGCCAGCAGCCCCGGGTCAGCCTCTGGAAACACCATATATTTT. Translation gives CASSPGSASGNTIYF.

This chain connects TRBV9 to TRBJ1-2; D is unclear. Trimming took 0 bases from V and 0 from J, leaving 12 bases between them. This CDR3 is built from 16 residues. Germline CDR1 SGDLS, CDR2 YYNGEE. This CDR3 reads CASSVDGRTTNYGYTF. In DNA, the CDR3 is TGTGCCAGCAGCGTAGATGGAAGAACTACTAACTATGGCTACACCTTC.

V is TRBV6-2 or TRBV6-3 and J is TRBJ1-6, with D perhaps matching TRBD1 (6 bases). This CDR3 region has 16 residues. Germline CDR1 MNHEY, CDR2 SVGEGT. V lost 6 bases to trimming and J lost 5 bases, with 17 bases between them. CDR3: CASSYTSNRDNSPLHF. DNA for the CDR3: TGTGCCAGCAGCTATACCTCCAACAGGGATAATTCACCCCTCCACTTT.

This clone occurred a few times. This chain connects TRBV7-2 to TRBJ2-1; 13 nucleotides agree with TRBD2. This CDR3 is 17 amino acids long. Unmatched junction bases numbered 5, after V lost 1 base and J lost 5 bases. Per germline, CDR1 SGHTA and CDR2 FQGNSA. CDR3: CASSLDRTSGGDNEQFF. CDR3 DNA: TGTGCCAGCAGCTTAGATCGGACTAGCGGGGGCGACAATGAGCAGTTCTTC.

The chain has TRBV6-6 and TRBJ1-2, with a tentative D call TRBD1 (6 bases). The CDR3 totals 15 residues. Trimming stripped 0 bases from V and 8 bases from J, with 16 bases between. Per the germline V gene, CDR1 is MNHNY and CDR2 is SVGAGI (reference sequence). The CDR3 loop is CASSYSRGGYEGYTF. The CDR3 region has the DNA TGTGCCAGCAGTTACTCGAGGGGGGGCTACGAGGGCTACACCTTC.

The rearrangement joins TRBV9 to TRBJ2-2; D gene uncertain. The CDR3 runs to 13 residues. Germline V gives CDR1 SGDLS, CDR2 YYNGEE. Trimming pared 2 bases from V and 4 bases from J, leaving 6 bases between. CDR3 nucleotides: TGTGCCAGCAGCGTCGGGTTCACCGGGGAGCTGTTTTTT. This gives the protein CASSVGFTGELFF.

V gene TRBV21-1 combines with J gene TRBJ2-4; TRBD2 is the table's D call, not checked against the DNA. TRBV21-1 is reported as a pseudogene. The CDR3 totals 17 residues. This CDR3 is CASSKAPDCLAKNIQYF. As DNA, the CDR3 is TGTGCCAGCAGCAAAGCCCCGGACTGCCTAGCCAAAAACATTCAGTACTTC.

This clone has just a few counts. The chain has TRBV7-3 and TRBJ1-6, with D possibly matching TRBD1 (6 bases). The V gene lost 5 bases and the J gene lost 10 bases, with 15 bases spanning the gap. From germline, CDR1 is SGHTA and CDR2 FQGTGA. The length of the CDR3 is 14 residues. CDR3 amino acids: CASSPQGPRSPLHF. The CDR3 nucleotides read TGTGCCAGCAGCCCTCAGGGGCCCAGATCACCCCTCCACTTT.

The J gene is TRBJ2-2, the V gene TRBV5-1; TRBD1 is a possible D gene (5 bases). CDR1 and CDR2 from the germline V gene are SGHRS and YFSETQ. Trimming cost V 5 bases and J 1 base, with 12 bases left between them. The CDR3 consists of 15 residues. This CDR3 reads CASRVITGNTGELFF. The CDR3 DNA is TGCGCCAGCAGAGTGATCACAGGGAACACCGGGGAGCTGTTTTTT.

This sequence joins TRBV24-1 and TRBJ2-1; the D gene is possibly TRBD1 (6 bases). This CDR3 has 14 residues. V lost 2 bases and J lost 7, with 11 bases in between. Germline-derived CDR1 and CDR2 are KGHDR and SFDVKD. The CDR3 protein is CATSDSQGRNEQFF. DNA for the CDR3: TGTGCCACCAGTGATTCGCAGGGGCGGAATGAGCAGTTCTTC.

This chain uses TRBV7-8 with TRBJ2-5, with a possible D match to TRBD2 (5 bases). CDR3 length: 15 residues. Trimming took 1 base from V and 1 from J, leaving 10 bases between them. The germline V gene has CDR1 SGHVS and CDR2 FQNEAQ. The CDR3 DNA sequence: TGTGCCAGCAGCTTAGAGGTGGGGAGCCAAGAGACCCAGTACTTC. It encodes CASSLEVGSQETQYF.

This chain uses TRBV3-1 (or the pseudogene TRBV3-2) with TRBJ1-2; D is ambiguous. V was cut by 1 base and J by 4 bases, with 16 bases left in between. This CDR3 region has 16 residues. The germline CDR1 and CDR2 sequences are LGHDT and YNNKEL (reference sequence). CDR3 in amino acids: CASSQGGSRALYGYTF. The CDR3, as DNA: TGTGCCAGCAGCCAAGGGGGAAGCCGGGCGCTCTATGGCTACACCTTC.

The chain joins TRBV19 to TRBJ2-1; 9 nucleotides line up with TRBD1. With V trimmed by 8 bases and J by 4 bases, 3 bases remained unmatched. CDR1 LNHDA and CDR2 SQIVND come from the germline V gene (reference sequence). The CDR3 runs 13 residues. CDR3 coding DNA: TGTGCCAGTCAAGGACAGGGGTACAATGAGCAGTTCTTC. Amino acids: CASQGQGYNEQFF.

The chain recombines TRBV5-1 with TRBJ2-3; 9 positions agree with TRBD1. V was clipped by 1 base and J by 3 bases; unmatched bases: 6. Germline V gives CDR1 SGHRS, CDR2 YFSETQ. The CDR3 loop spans 16 amino acids. The CDR3 sequence is CASSLSGTGITDTQYF. CDR3 nucleotide sequence: TGCGCCAGCAGCTTGTCCGGGACAGGGATTACAGATACGCAGTATTTT.

This rearrangement joins TRBV6-5 to TRBJ2-5; D ambiguous. Germline V gives CDR1 MNHEY, CDR2 SVGAGI. The CDR3 loop spans 12 amino acids. The ends were cut back, 4 bases at V and 7 bases at J, with 10 bases in the middle. DNA for the CDR3: TGTGCCAGCAGTTCCCCGGGCGCGACCCAGTACTTC. It yields the protein CASSSPGATQYF.

The V call is TRBV28, the J call TRBJ1-5; no definite D call. V lost 3 bases to trimming and J lost 3 bases, with 9 bases between them. CDR1 MDHEN and CDR2 SYDVKM come from the germline V gene. The CDR3 spans 14 residues. CDR3 nucleotide sequence: TGTGCCAGCAGTTTGTCCGGGTCCAATCAGCCCCAGCATTTT. The encoded protein is CASSLSGSNQPQHF. The full variable domain, completed using reference TRBV28 and TRBJ1-5, is DVKVTQSSRYLVKRTGEKVFLECVQDMDHENMFWYRQDPGLGLRLIYFSYDVKMKEKGDIPEGYSVSREKKERFSLILESASTNQTSMYLCASSLSGSNQPQHFGDGTRLSIL.

This chain links TRBV10-2 with TRBJ2-3; D gene ambiguous. The CDR3 totals 14 residues. V shed 2 bases and J shed 2 bases, with 8 bases lying between them. Germline V CDR1 and CDR2: WSHSY, SAAADI. Here the CDR3 DNA reads TGCGCCAGCAGTGAGGCTCCTCCCACAGATACGCAGTATTTT. As protein: CASSEAPPTDTQYF.

The count of this clone is one. V and J are TRBV25-1 and TRBJ1-1; a possible D gene is TRBD1 (5 bases). Germline V gene sequence: CDR1 MGHDK, CDR2 SYGVNS. The CDR3 is 13 residues long. V lost 3 bases, J lost 5 bases, and 10 bases lay in between. The DNA for the CDR3 is TGTGCCAGCAGTGAGGGGGTCTGGACTGAAGCTTTCTTT. Translating it yields CASSEGVWTEAFF.

This chain joins TRBV2 and TRBJ2-5, with 7 bases fitting TRBD2. The V and J ends lost 5 bases and 2 bases, in that order; junction bases with no gene match: 5. The CDR3 is 14 residues long. Germline loops: CDR1 SNHLY, CDR2 FYNNEI. The CDR3 sequence: CASSWAGGQETQYF. In DNA form, the CDR3 reads TGTGCCAGCAGTTGGGCCGGGGGGCAAGAGACCCAGTACTTC.